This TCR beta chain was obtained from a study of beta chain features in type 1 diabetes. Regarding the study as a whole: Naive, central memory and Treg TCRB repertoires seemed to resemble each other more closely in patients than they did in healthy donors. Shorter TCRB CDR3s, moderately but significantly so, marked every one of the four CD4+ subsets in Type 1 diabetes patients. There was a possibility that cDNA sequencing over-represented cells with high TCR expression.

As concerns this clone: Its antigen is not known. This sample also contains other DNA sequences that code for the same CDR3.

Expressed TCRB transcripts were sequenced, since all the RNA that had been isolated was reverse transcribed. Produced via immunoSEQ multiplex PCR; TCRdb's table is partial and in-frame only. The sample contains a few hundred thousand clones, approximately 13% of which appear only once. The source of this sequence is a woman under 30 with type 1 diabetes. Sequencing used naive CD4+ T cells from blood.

This CDR3 reads CASSAGQGVGETQYF. As DNA, the CDR3 is TGTGCCAGCAGCGCGGGACAGGGGGTTGGGGAGACCCAGTACTTC. The V and J genes are TRBV9 and TRBJ2-5; 11 nucleotides agree with TRBD1. Germline trimming cut 3 bases from V and 5 bases from J; bases unmatched to any gene: 6. The CDR3 is 15 amino acids. From germline, CDR1 is SGDLS and CDR2 YYNGEE.